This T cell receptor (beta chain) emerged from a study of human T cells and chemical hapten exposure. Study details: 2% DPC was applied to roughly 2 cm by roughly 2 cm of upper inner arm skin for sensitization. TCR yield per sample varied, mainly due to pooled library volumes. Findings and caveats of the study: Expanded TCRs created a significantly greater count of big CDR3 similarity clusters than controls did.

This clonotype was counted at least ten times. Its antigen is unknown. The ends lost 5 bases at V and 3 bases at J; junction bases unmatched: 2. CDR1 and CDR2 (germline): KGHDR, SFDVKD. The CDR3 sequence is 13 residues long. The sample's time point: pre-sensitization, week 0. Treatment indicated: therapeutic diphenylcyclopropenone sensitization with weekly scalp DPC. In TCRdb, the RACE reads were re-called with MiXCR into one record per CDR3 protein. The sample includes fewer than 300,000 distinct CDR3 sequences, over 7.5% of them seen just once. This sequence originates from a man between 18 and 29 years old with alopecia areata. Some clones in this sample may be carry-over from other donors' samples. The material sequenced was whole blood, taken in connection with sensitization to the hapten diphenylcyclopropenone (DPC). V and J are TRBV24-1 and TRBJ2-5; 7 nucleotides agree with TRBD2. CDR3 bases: TGTGCCACCAGTGGGGGAGGGGAAGAGACCCAGTACTTC. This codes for CATSGGGEETQYF.